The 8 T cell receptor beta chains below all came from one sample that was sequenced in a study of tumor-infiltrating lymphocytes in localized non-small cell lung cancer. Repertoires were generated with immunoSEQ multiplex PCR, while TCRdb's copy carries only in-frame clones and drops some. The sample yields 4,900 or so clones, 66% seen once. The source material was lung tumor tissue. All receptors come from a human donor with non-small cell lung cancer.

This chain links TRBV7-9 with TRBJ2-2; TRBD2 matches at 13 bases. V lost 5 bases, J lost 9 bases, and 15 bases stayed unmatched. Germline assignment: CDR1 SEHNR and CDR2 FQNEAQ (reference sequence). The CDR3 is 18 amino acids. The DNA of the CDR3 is TGTGCCAGCAGCCAAGAACTAGCGGGAGGGCCTAAGTCCAGGGAGCTGTTTTTT. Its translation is CASSQELAGGPKSRELFF. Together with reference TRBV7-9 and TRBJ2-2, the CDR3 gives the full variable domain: DTGVSQNPRHKITKRGQNVTFRCDPISEHNRLYWYRQTLGQGPEFLTYFQNEAQLEKSRLLSDRFSAERPKGSFSTLEIQRTEQGDSAMYLCASSQELAGGPKSRELFFGEGSRLTVL.

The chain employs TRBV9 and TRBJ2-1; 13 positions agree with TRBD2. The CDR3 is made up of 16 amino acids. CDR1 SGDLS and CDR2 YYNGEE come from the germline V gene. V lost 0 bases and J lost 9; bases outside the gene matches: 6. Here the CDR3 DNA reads TGTGCCAGCAGCGTAGAGGGTGGACTAGCGGGAGCTGAGCAGTTCTTC. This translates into CASSVEGGLAGAEQFF.

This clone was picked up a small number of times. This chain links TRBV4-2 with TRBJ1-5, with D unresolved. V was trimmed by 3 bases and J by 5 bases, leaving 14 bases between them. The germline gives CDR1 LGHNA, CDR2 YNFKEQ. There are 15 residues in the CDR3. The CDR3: CASSQSGQDDQPQHF. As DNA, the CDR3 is TGTGCCAGCAGCCAGAGCGGGCAGGATGATCAGCCCCAGCATTTT.

In nucleotides, the CDR3 is TGCGCCAGCAGCTTGACGGGACAGGGTCACCAAGAGACCCAGTACTTC. Its translation is CASSLTGQGHQETQYF. The chain is built from TRBV5-1 and TRBJ2-5; 9 bases map to TRBD1. The germline V gene encodes CDR1 SGHRS and CDR2 YFSETQ. Unmatched junction bases numbered 4, after V lost 1 base and J lost 0 bases. The CDR3 is 16 amino acids.

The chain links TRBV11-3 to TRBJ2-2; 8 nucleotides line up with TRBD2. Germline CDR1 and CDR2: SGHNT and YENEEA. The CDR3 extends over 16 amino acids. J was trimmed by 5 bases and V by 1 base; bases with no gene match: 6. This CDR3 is CASSLVSSGGTGELFF. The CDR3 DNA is TGTGCCAGCAGCTTAGTTTCCAGCGGGGGAACCGGGGAGCTGTTTTTT.

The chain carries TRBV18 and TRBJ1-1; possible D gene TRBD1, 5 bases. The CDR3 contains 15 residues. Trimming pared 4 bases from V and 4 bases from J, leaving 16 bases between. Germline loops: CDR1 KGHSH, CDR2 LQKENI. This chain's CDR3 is CASSRDVKGVTEAFF. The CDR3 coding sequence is TGTGCCAGCTCACGGGACGTTAAGGGCGTCACTGAAGCTTTCTTT.

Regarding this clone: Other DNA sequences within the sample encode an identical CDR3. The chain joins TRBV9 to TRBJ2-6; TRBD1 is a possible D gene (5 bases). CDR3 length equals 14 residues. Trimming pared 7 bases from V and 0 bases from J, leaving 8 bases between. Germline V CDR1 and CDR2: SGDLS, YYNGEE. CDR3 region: CASSTGSGANVLTF. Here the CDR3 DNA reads TGTGCCAGCTCTACAGGCTCTGGGGCCAACGTCCTGACTTTC.

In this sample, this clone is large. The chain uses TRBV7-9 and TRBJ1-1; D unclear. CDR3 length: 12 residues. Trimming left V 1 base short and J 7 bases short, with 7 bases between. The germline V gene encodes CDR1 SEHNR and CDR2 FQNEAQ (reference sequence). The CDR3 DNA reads TGTGCCAGCAGCTTAGAGCGATTTGAAGCTTTCTTT. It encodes CASSLERFEAFF.